Detailed here is one T cell receptor beta chain. The sample originates from a study of T-cell reconstitution after alpha-beta-depleted transplantation in children. Preparation of the TCRbeta library involved a method that used unique molecular identifiers. MiXCR, run by TCRdb on the PCR reads, gives a single entry per CDR3 protein. This table holds some 590,000 distinct CDR3 sequences, 8% to 11% found once. Germline assignment: CDR1 SEHNR and CDR2 FQNEAQ (reference sequence). The V and J ends lost 7 bases and 1 base respectively, with 13 bases between them. CDR3 length: 14 residues. The chain is built from TRBV7-9 and TRBJ1-1, with a tentative D call TRBD1 (5 bases). The TCR sequence derives from a human donor who donated a stem cell graft to a child with acute myeloid leukemia. The material was PBMCs from the stem cell graft donor, obtained from the stem cell graft. The CDR3 spells CASTPGPQNTEAFF. CDR3 nucleotides: TGTGCCAGCACCCCGGGACCGCAGAACACTGAAGCTTTCTTT.